The clone carrying this T cell receptor (beta chain) has more than one count but fewer than ten. These data originate in a study of blood T cell repertoires in COVID-19. Here immunoSEQ multiplex PCR was the method, and the copy in TCRdb shows in-frame clones only, minus some. There are approximately 70,000 clones in the sample; around 92% occur only once, and around 13% lies in the top ten. Trimming stripped 6 bases from V and 3 bases from J, with 12 bases between. There are 13 residues in the CDR3. Germline CDR1 MDHEN, CDR2 SYDVKM. The gene calls are TRBV28 and TRBJ2-7; D unresolved. This TCR was recovered from a human donor with active COVID-19. The donor label of this sample is uncertain. Sample: peripheral blood. This CDR3 is CASSRELFYEQYF. The CDR3 DNA reads TGTGCCAGCAGCCGCGAGCTATTCTACGAGCAGTACTTC.